This T cell receptor beta chain was found in a study of shared clonotypes between healthy human individuals. Study-level results: Sampling covered blood only; tissue repertoires likely differ. The study generally estimated greater richness for naive than memory subsets.

V lost 2 bases to trimming and J lost 2 bases, with 9 bases between them. The CDR3 runs 14 residues. Germline V lookup: CDR1 MNHNS, CDR2 SASEGT. CD45RA-negative memory and CD45RA+ naive subsets were split from the CD4+ cells. The table came from immunoSEQ multiplex PCR; TCRdb's copy has only in-frame clones and leaves some out. The table has roughly 500,000 clones, 90% to 96% seen once; the top ten hold about 0.067%. This clone occurred once. The target antigen is unknown. The sample was naive CD4+ T cells sorted from blood. This sample's subset: CD45RA+ positively selected. The receptor comes from a woman younger than 45 in good health. The V call is TRBV6-1, the J call TRBJ1-1; no definite D call. The CDR3: CASSEFSVNTEAFF. The CDR3 bases are TGTGCCAGCAGTGAATTCTCGGTTAACACTGAAGCTTTCTTT.